This TCR beta chain originates from a study of lymphopenia after photon versus proton radiotherapy. V dropped 5 bases and J dropped 0; count of bases not matched to a gene: 4. The CDR3 spans 15 residues. Per germline, CDR1 SEHNR and CDR2 FQNEAQ (reference sequence). Sequenced by immunoSEQ multiplex PCR; TCRdb stores in-frame clones only, minus some. Among 20,000 to 25,000 clones listed, approximately 91% were seen once. General observations from the study: Oligoclonal CD8+ Temra expansion after nadir drove photon patients' diversity drop. Under photons, naive T cells and diversity fell while effector/memory populations rose. A bigger post-nadir fall in TCR diversity correlated inversely with survival time in deceased patients.

A word on this clone: Its antigen is currently unknown.

This chain uses TRBV7-9 with TRBJ2-3; 8 positions agree with TRBD2. The sample here was peripheral blood, taken from a patient treated with proton-based radiotherapy. The sequence was collected from a woman in her 70s with pancreatic cancer. Some clones in this sample may be carry-over from other donors' samples. The CDR3: CASSLSGDSTDTQYF. The CDR3, as DNA: TGTGCCAGCAGCCTTAGCGGGGACAGCACAGATACGCAGTATTTT. The whole variable domain, filled in from reference TRBV7-9 and TRBJ2-3, reads DTGVSQNPRHKITKRGQNVTFRCDPISEHNRLYWYRQTLGQGPEFLTYFQNEAQLEKSRLLSDRFSAERPKGSFSTLEIQRTEQGDSAMYLCASSLSGDSTDTQYFGPGTRLTVL.